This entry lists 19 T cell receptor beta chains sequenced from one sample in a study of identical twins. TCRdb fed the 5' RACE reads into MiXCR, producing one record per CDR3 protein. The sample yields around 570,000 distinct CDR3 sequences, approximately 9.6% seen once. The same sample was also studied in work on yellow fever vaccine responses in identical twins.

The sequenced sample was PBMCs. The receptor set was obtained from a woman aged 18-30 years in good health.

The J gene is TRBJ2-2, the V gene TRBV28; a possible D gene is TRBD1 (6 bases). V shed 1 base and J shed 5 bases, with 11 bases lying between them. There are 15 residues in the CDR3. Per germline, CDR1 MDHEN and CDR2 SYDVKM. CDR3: CASSLSGARTGELFF. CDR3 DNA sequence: TGTGCCAGCAGTTTATCAGGGGCGCGGACCGGGGAGCTGTTTTTT.

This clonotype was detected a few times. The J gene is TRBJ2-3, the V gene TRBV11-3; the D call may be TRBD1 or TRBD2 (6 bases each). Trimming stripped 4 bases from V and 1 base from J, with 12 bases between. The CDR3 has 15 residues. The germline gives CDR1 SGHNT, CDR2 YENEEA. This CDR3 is CASSSRRGGTDTQYF. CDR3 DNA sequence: TGTGCCAGCAGCTCTAGGAGGGGGGGCACAGATACGCAGTATTTT.

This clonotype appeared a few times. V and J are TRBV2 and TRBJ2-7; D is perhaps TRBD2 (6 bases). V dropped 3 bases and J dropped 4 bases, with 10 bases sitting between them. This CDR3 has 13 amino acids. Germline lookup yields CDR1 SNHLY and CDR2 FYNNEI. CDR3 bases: TGTGCCAGCAGTGAGGACGGGGGTTACGAGCAGTACTTC. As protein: CASSEDGGYEQYF.

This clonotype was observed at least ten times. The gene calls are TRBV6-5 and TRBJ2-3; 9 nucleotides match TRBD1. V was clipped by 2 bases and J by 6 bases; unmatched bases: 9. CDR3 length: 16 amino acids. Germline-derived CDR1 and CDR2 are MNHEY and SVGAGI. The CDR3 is CASSYPKRTGADTQYF. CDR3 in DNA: TGTGCCAGCAGTTACCCAAAAAGGACAGGGGCCGATACGCAGTATTTT.

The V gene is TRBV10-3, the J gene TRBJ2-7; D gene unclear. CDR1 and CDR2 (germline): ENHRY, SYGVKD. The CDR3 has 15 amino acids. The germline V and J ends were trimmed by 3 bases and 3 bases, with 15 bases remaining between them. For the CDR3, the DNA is TGTGCCATCAGTGAATTGGGTCTCGATAACTACGAGCAGTACTTC. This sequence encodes CAISELGLDNYEQYF.

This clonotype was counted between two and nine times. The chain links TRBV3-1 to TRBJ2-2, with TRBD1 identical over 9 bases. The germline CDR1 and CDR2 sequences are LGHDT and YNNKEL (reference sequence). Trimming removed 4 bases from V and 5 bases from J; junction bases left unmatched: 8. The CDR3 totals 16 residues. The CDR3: CASSPEYRGRTGELFF. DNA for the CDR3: TGTGCCAGCAGCCCAGAATACAGGGGGCGGACCGGGGAGCTGTTTTTT.

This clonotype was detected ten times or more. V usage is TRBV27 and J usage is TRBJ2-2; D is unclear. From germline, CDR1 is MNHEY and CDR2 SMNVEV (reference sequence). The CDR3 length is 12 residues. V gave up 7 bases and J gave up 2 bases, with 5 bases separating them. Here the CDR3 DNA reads TGTGCCAGCATCACAAACACCGGGGAGCTGTTTTTT. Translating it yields CASITNTGELFF.

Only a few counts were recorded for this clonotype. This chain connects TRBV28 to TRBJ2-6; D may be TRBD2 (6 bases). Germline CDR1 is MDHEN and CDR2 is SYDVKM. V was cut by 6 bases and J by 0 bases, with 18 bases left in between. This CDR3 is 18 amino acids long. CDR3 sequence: CASRTPGTPHSGANVLTF. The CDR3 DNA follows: TGTGCCAGCAGGACCCCCGGGACTCCACACTCTGGGGCCAACGTCCTGACTTTC.

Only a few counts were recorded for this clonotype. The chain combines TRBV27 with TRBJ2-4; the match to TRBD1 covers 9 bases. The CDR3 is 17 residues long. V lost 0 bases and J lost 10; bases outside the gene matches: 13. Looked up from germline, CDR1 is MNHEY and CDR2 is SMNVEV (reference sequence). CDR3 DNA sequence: TGTGCCAGCAGTTTATCGCAGACCCCCGGACAGGGGCGTATTCAGTACTTC. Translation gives CASSLSQTPGQGRIQYF.

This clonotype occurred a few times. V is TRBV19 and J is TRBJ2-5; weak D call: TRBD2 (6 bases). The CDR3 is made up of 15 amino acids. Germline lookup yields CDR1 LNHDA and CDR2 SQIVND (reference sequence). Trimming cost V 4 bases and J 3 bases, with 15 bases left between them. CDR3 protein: CASSKGLGRKETQYF. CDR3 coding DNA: TGTGCCAGTAGTAAGGGACTCGGACGGAAAGAGACCCAGTACTTC.

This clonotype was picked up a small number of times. The CDR3 is CASSLSPGLVLHEQYF. In nucleotides, the CDR3 is TGTGCCAGCAGCTTGTCTCCTGGGCTAGTCCTCCACGAGCAGTACTTC. The chain employs TRBV7-8 and TRBJ2-7; no definite D call. V gave up 3 bases and J gave up 5 bases, with 20 bases separating them. This CDR3 comprises 16 residues. Germline V gives CDR1 SGHVS, CDR2 FQNEAQ.

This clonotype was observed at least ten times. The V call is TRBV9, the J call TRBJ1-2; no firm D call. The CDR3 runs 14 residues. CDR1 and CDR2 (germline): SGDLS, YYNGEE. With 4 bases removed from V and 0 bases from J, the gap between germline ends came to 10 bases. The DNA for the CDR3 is TGTGCCAGCAGCTCGGGAGATTCTAACTATGGCTACACCTTC. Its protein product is CASSSGDSNYGYTF.

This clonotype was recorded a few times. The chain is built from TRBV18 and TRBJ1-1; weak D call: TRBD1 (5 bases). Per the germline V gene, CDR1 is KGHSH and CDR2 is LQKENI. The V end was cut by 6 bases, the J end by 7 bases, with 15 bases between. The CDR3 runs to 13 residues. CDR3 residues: CASSAQGGGEAFF. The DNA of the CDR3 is TGTGCCAGCTCCGCTCAGGGTGGGGGTGAAGCTTTCTTT.

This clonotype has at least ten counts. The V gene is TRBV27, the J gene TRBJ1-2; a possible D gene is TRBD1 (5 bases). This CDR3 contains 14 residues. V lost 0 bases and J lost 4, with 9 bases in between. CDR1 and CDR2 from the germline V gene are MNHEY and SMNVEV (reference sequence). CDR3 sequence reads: CASSLSPGSYGYTF. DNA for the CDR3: TGTGCCAGCAGTTTATCACCAGGGAGCTATGGCTACACCTTC.

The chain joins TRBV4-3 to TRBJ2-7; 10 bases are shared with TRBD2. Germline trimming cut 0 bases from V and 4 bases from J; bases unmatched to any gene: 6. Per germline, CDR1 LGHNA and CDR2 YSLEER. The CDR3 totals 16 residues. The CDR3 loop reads CASSQEASGSGYEQYF. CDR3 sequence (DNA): TGCGCCAGCAGCCAAGAGGCTAGCGGGAGTGGTTACGAGCAGTACTTC.

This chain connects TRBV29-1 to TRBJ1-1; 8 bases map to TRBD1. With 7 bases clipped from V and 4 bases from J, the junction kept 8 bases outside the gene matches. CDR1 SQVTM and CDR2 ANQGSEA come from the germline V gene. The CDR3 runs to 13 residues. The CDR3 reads CSAGQGLVTEAFF. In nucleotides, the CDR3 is TGCAGCGCAGGACAGGGTTTGGTCACTGAAGCTTTCTTT.

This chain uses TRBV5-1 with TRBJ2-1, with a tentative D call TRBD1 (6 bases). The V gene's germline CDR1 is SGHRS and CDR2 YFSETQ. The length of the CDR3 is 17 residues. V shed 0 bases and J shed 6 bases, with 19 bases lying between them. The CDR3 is CASSLDLGTRRGNEQFF. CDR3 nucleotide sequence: TGCGCCAGCAGCTTGGATTTGGGGACACGACGAGGCAATGAGCAGTTCTTC. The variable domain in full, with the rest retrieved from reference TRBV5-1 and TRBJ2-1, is KAGVTQTPRYLIKTRGQQVTLSCSPISGHRSVSWYQQTPGQGLQFLFEYFSETQRNKGNFPGRFSGRQFSNSRSEMNVSTLELGDSALYLCASSLDLGTRRGNEQFFGPGTRLTVL.

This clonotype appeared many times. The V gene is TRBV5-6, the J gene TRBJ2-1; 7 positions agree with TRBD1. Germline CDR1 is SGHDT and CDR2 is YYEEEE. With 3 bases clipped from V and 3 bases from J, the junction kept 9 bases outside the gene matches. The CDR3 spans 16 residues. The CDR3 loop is CASSSNERQGYNEQFF. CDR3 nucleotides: TGTGCCAGCAGCTCGAATGAGAGACAGGGCTACAATGAGCAGTTCTTC.

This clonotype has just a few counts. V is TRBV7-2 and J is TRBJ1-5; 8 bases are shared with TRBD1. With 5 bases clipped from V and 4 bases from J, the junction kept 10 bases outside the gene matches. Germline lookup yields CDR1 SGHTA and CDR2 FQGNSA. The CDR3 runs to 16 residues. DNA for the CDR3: TGTGCCAGCAGCCAATTTTCGCAGGGGGCTAATCAGCCCCAGCATTTT. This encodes CASSQFSQGANQPQHF.